This TCR beta chain appears in the sequencing data of a study of CD8 T cells in Susac syndrome (dated by TCRdb to about 2019). About the investigation overall: Repertoire sequencing was used to test whether CD8+ T cell activation and differentiation in Susac syndrome was antigen driven.

Of note for this clonotype: The antigen it recognizes is unknown. The record has no base qualities; no much larger clone is one base away.

Peripheral blood CD8+ and CD4+ T cells from healthy donors, Susac syndrome patients and multiple sclerosis patients were profiled using high-throughput TCR beta sequencing. The healthy donors served as controls matched for age and sex. Bulk CD8+ and CD4+ T cells were purified magnetically by negative isolation, whereas CD8+ TEMRA cells were enriched by FACS. Blood was collected in EDTA tubes and processed within 24 hours, with PBMCs isolated through density gradient centrifugation. PBMCs intended for TCR sequencing were cryopreserved in liquid nitrogen and thawed later in a water bath at 37 degrees C. A purity of at least 90% was achieved for sorted or isolated CD4+, CD8+ and CD8+ TEMRA cells. Overall study results and their limits: The TCR sequencing and HLA analysis was acknowledged to have included a relatively small number of individuals.

RNA was extracted with the RNeasy kit and roughly 0.5 to 1 ug was reverse transcribed using random hexamers. The immunoSEQ multiplex PCR assay, covering 54 Vbeta and 13 Jbeta segments, was used to amplify TCR beta CDR3 regions. To correct PCR amplification bias, a synthetic template baseline was used for both primer optimization and computational correction. Concerning the study's data processing: Reads were assigned to V, D and J genes according to IMGT and analyzed in immunoSEQ Analyzer, with only productive sequences retained. To calculate clonality, Shannon entropy was normalized by log2 of the number of productive unique sequences and then subtracted from one. For each patient and control, public and private clones were evaluated within the 100 most prevalent clones. Clones were defined as Susac-specific when absent from the healthy and MS cohorts, from approximately 1,100 published viral clones and from other ImmuneACCESS disease sequences. TCRdb reanalyzed the raw reads on its own, using fastp at Q25 for trimming and MiXCR for clone calling, and kept in-frame beta chains. Each entry merges the rows of one CDR3 protein and shows their most common DNA and genes. The V and J calls shown here were made by TCRdb, not taken from the authors' results. This sample holds some 99,000 distinct CDR3 sequences; about 95% were observed only once. Clones ranked in the top ten supply more than 0.095% of the sample.

Material for sequencing was CD4+ T cells from PBMCs. The sequence was obtained from a human donor in good health.

This receptor carries the CDR3 CASSPATYGYTF. At the DNA level, the sequence is TGTGCCAGCAGTCCAGCTACCTATGGCTACACCTTC. The sequence is built from TRBV28 and TRBJ1-2; no D gene call is confident. Looking up the germline V gene yields CDR1 MDHEN and CDR2 SYDVKM. The CDR3 runs 12 amino acids, cysteine and phenylalanine included. The only DNA kept is the CDR3, 36 bases in frame from the first base. V is cut by 5 bases and J by 4 bases, and the space between the germline ends is 8 bases.